This TCR beta chain comes out of a study of cytomegalovirus exposure and HLA in healthy donors. This CDR3 is 12 amino acids long. From germline, CDR1 is LNHDA and CDR2 SQIVND (reference sequence). The ends were cut back, 4 bases at V and 8 bases at J, with 11 bases in the middle. PCR used 60 Vbeta primers and 13 Jbeta primers. Profiled with immunoSEQ multiplex PCR; TCRdb holds only in-frame clones, not every one. The data hold 180,000 or so clones, with roughly 81% observed a single time. The chain uses TRBV19 and TRBJ1-2; possible D gene TRBD1, 6 bases. This clonotype was obtained from a woman aged 18 to 35 in good health and CMV-seropositive. Material: PBMCs. CDR3 in DNA: TGTGCCAGTAGTAGGGGGGGCGGAGGCTACACCTTC. Translating it yields CASSRGGGGYTF.